The 29 T cell receptor beta chains reported below all come from one sample, sequenced in a study of neurological immune-mediated disorders. Each CDR3 protein gets one entry after TCRdb re-called the 5' RACE reads with MiXCR. The table has around 35,000 distinct CDR3 sequences, around 1.5% seen once; the top ten hold approximately 9.2%. Sequencing input: PBMCs. The receptors were sampled from a woman in her twenties or thirties with multiple sclerosis.

There are many counts of this clonotype. The J gene is TRBJ1-6, the V gene TRBV3-1, with a tentative D call TRBD1 (5 bases). V shed 1 base and J shed 11 bases, with 12 bases lying between them. CDR1 and CDR2 (germline): LGHDT, YNNKEL (reference sequence). This CDR3 is 14 amino acids long. Written as DNA, the CDR3 is TGTGCCAGCAGCCAAGTTACAGGATCACCACCCCTCCACTTT. Translated, it gives CASSQVTGSPPLHF. The full variable domain, completed using reference TRBV3-1 and TRBJ1-6, is DTAVSQTPKYLVTQMGNDKSIKCEQNLGHDTMYWYKQDSKKFLKIMFSYNNKELIINETVPNRFSPKSPDKAHLNLHINSLELGDSAVYFCASSQVTGSPPLHFGNGTRLTVT.

This clonotype was found many times. This chain joins TRBV25-1 and TRBJ1-1; unclear D gene. From germline, CDR1 is MGHDK and CDR2 SYGVNS. CDR3 length: 11 residues. Trimming removed 2 bases at V and 4 bases at J, with 2 bases between. CDR3 residues: CASSEITEAFF. The CDR3 DNA follows: TGTGCCAGCAGTGAAATCACTGAAGCTTTCTTT.

This clonotype was picked up many times. The CDR3 sequence is CASSHGGASLLTEAFF. The CDR3 DNA sequence: TGTGCCAGCAGCCACGGGGGTGCCAGCTTGCTAACTGAAGCTTTCTTT. The rearrangement links TRBV3-1 to TRBJ1-1; TRBD1 is a possible D gene (5 bases). Trimming removed 3 bases from V and 5 bases from J, with 19 bases in between. The CDR3 covers 16 residues. Per germline, CDR1 LGHDT and CDR2 YNNKEL (reference sequence).

This clonotype has ten or more counts. The rearrangement joins TRBV12-3 or TRBV12-4 to TRBJ2-5, with 9 bases fitting TRBD1. The CDR3 length is 14 residues. V shed 2 bases, J shed 4 bases, and the junction held 2 bases outside the gene matches. The CDR3 sequence is CASSLLTGGETQYF. As DNA, the CDR3 is TGTGCCAGCAGTTTACTGACAGGGGGAGAGACCCAGTACTTC.

The table lists this clonotype with many counts. The genes are TRBV5-6 and TRBJ2-1; 12 nucleotides agree with TRBD1. CDR1 is SGHDT and CDR2 is YYEEEE in the germline V gene. The CDR3 runs to 18 residues. After removal of 4 bases from V and 9 bases from J, the junction contained 17 bases not matched to a gene. The CDR3, as DNA: TGTGCCAGCAGCCATATACGCCCCCCGGGACAGGGGGCAGGTGAGCAGTTCTTC. Its translation is CASSHIRPPGQGAGEQFF.

This clonotype showed up many times. The chain links TRBV7-2 to TRBJ1-1, with 9 bases that match TRBD1. This CDR3 region has 13 residues. Germline V gene lookup returns CDR1 SGHTA and CDR2 FQGNSA. Unmatched junction bases numbered 2, after V lost 8 bases and J lost 1 base. The CDR3 region is CASGQGTNTEAFF. The CDR3 bases are TGTGCCAGCGGACAGGGGACGAACACTGAAGCTTTCTTT.

This clonotype showed up many times. V usage is TRBV7-2 and J usage is TRBJ1-2; 8 positions agree with TRBD1. The germline V gene has CDR1 SGHTA and CDR2 FQGNSA. With 1 base clipped from V and 7 bases from J, the junction kept 5 bases outside the gene matches. The CDR3 has 14 amino acids. The CDR3 DNA is TGTGCCAGCAGCTTAGACAGGGGGTCGTTTGGCTACACCTTC. As protein: CASSLDRGSFGYTF.

This clonotype showed up many times. The chain couples TRBV7-9 to TRBJ1-2, with a weak D call TRBD1 (6 bases). Germline V gene data show CDR1 as SEHNR and CDR2 as FQNEAQ (reference sequence). Deletions cut 1 base from V and 8 bases from J, with 20 bases between. The CDR3 length is 16 residues. DNA for the CDR3: TGTGCCAGCAGCTTAGTAGCCGGTGCAGGGGCGGACGGCTACACCTTC. It specifies CASSLVAGAGADGYTF.

This clonotype was counted at least ten times. The V gene is TRBV20-1, the J gene TRBJ2-1; D is uncertain. Germline-derived CDR1 and CDR2 are DFQATT and SNEGSKA (reference sequence). The CDR3 has 15 residues. Trimming left V 0 bases short and J 5 bases short, with 14 bases between. The CDR3 loop is CSARDGIRRNNEQFF. The CDR3 region has the DNA TGCAGTGCTAGAGATGGGATCCGACGGAACAATGAGCAGTTCTTC.

About this clonotype: Since a much larger clone is just one base distant, this may be a read error. The chain uses TRBV3-1 and TRBJ2-1, with 13 bases matching TRBD2. The CDR3 runs 15 residues. Looked up from germline, CDR1 is LGHDT and CDR2 is YNNKEL (reference sequence). The CDR3 DNA reads as TGTGTCAGCAGACTACTAGCGGGGGGGCCATATGAGCAGTTCTTC. This encodes CVSRLLAGGPYEQFF.

Ten or more counts support this clonotype. The chain uses TRBV5-1 and TRBJ2-5; D perhaps matches TRBD2 (6 bases). V gave up 4 bases and J gave up 2 bases, with 12 bases separating them. Germline V gene sequence: CDR1 SGHRS, CDR2 YFSETQ. This CDR3 comprises 14 residues. In DNA, the CDR3 is TGCGCCAGCAGCCCGGGGGACTTTCAAGAGACCCAGTACTTC. Amino acids: CASSPGDFQETQYF.

This clonotype was counted ten times or more. The chain recombines TRBV5-1 with TRBJ1-1; D gene ambiguous. Germline-derived CDR1 and CDR2 are SGHRS and YFSETQ. The CDR3 covers 14 residues. Trimming took off 0 bases at V and 0 bases at J, with 6 bases between the two ends. Here the CDR3 DNA reads TGCGCCAGCAGCTTGGGCGACTTGAACACTGAAGCTTTCTTT. Translated, it gives CASSLGDLNTEAFF.

This clonotype was detected many times. The V gene is TRBV6-6, the J gene TRBJ2-7; no clear D gene. This CDR3 region has 12 residues. The ends were cut back, 5 bases at V and 0 bases at J, with 5 bases in the middle. Per the germline V gene, CDR1 is MNHNY and CDR2 is SVGAGI (reference sequence). This chain's CDR3 is CASSPGSYEQYF. CDR3 DNA sequence: TGTGCCAGCAGTCCCGGCTCCTACGAGCAGTACTTC.

This clonotype was observed many times. The V gene is TRBV24-1, the J gene TRBJ2-3; maybe TRBD1 (6 bases). Germline V gene sequence: CDR1 KGHDR, CDR2 SFDVKD. V was cut by 4 bases and J by 1 base, with 20 bases left in between. The CDR3 is 18 residues long. The CDR3 DNA sequence: TGTGCCACCAGTGACCGTCACCCCGGGACACGGGGCACAGATACGCAGTATTTT. This gives the protein CATSDRHPGTRGTDTQYF.

This clonotype was observed at least ten times. This sequence joins TRBV7-2 and TRBJ1-2, with 8 nucleotides matching TRBD1. V gave up 4 bases and J gave up 6 bases; unmatched junction bases: 4. The germline CDR1 and CDR2 sequences are SGHTA and FQGNSA. The CDR3 loop spans 13 amino acids. CDR3 region: CASSSDRVHGYTF. The CDR3 region has the DNA TGTGCCAGCAGCTCGGACAGGGTCCATGGCTACACCTTC. Complete variable domain (other parts from reference TRBV7-2 and TRBJ1-2): GAGVSQSPSNKVTEKGKDVELRCDPISGHTALYWYRQSLGQGLEFLIYFQGNSAPDKSGLPSDRFSAERTGGSVSTLTIQRTQQEDSAVYLCASSSDRVHGYTFGSGTRLTVV.

This clonotype was seen many times. V gene TRBV7-6 combines with J gene TRBJ1-5, with D unresolved. Trimming removed 8 bases at V and 2 bases at J, with 10 bases between. The CDR3 has 13 residues. The germline V gene encodes CDR1 SGHVS and CDR2 FNYEAQ. Here the CDR3 reads CASALGGNQPQHF. Here the CDR3 DNA reads TGTGCCAGCGCCCTAGGTGGCAATCAGCCCCAGCATTTT.

This clonotype has at least ten counts. The chain joins TRBV7-9 to TRBJ1-1, with D unresolved. CDR1 is SEHNR, CDR2 FQNEAQ, per germline (reference sequence). V was trimmed by 5 bases and J by 1 base, leaving 11 bases between them. This CDR3 region has 14 residues. Written as DNA, the CDR3 is TGTGCCAGCAGCGCCCCCGCGCCGAACACTGAAGCTTTCTTT. Amino acid sequence: CASSAPAPNTEAFF.

This clonotype was counted many times. This chain's CDR3 is CSASFLAGGHNEQFF. The CDR3 DNA reads as TGCAGTGCTAGTTTCCTAGCGGGGGGCCACAATGAGCAGTTCTTC. The J gene is TRBJ2-1, the V gene TRBV20-1; 11 nucleotides match TRBD2. The CDR3 is made up of 15 amino acids. From germline, CDR1 is DFQATT and CDR2 SNEGSKA (reference sequence). V lost 3 bases to trimming and J lost 5 bases; unmatched junction nucleotides: 6.

This clonotype was observed many times. Sequence at one end of the junction differs from germline and may be a read error. As DNA, the CDR3 is TGTGCCAGCAGGGGAAGATGGTCGCTCTTC. Translation gives CASRGRWSLF. The chain recombines TRBV2 with TRBJ1-2; D unresolved. The germline V gene has CDR1 SNHLY and CDR2 FYNNEI. This CDR3 is built from 10 residues.

This clonotype was seen ten or more times. The CDR3 DNA sequence: TGCAGCGTTGGAGTGGGCCTGACCTATGGCTACACCTTC. It encodes CSVGVGLTYGYTF. The V call is TRBV29-1, the J call TRBJ1-2, with unresolved D. The CDR3 runs 13 residues. CDR1 is SQVTM, CDR2 ANQGSEA, per germline. V lost 4 bases and J 4 bases, leaving 13 bases between the germline ends.

This clonotype was recorded a few times. This rearrangement joins TRBV20-1 to TRBJ2-7; D is ambiguous. This CDR3 is 11 amino acids long. Between the trimmed V and J ends, which lost 6 bases and 2 bases, there was a span of 8 bases. Germline lookup yields CDR1 DFQATT and CDR2 SNEGSKA (reference sequence). The CDR3 sequence: CSAPSTYEQYF. Written as DNA, the CDR3 is TGCAGTGCCCCCTCCACCTACGAGCAGTACTTC.

This clonotype was found many times. The chain is built from TRBV5-1 and TRBJ2-3; D may be TRBD1 or TRBD2 (6 bases each). V was pared by 3 bases and J by 2 bases, with 13 bases between. This CDR3 spans 15 amino acids. Looked up from germline, CDR1 is SGHRS and CDR2 is YFSETQ. The CDR3 loop is CASSSGGTFTDTQYF. CDR3 in DNA: TGCGCCAGCAGCTCTGGCGGGACATTCACAGATACGCAGTATTTT.

This clonotype was recorded at least ten times. This chain connects TRBV20-1 to TRBJ2-7; D tentatively fits TRBD1 or TRBD2 (6 bases each). CDR1 is DFQATT, CDR2 SNEGSKA, per germline (reference sequence). Trimming removed 0 bases from V and 7 bases from J, with 16 bases in between. The CDR3 length is 14 residues. The CDR3: CSAREPSGAGEQYF. In DNA form, the CDR3 reads TGCAGTGCTAGAGAACCCTCGGGGGCCGGGGAGCAGTACTTC.

The sample holds many counts of this clonotype. This rearrangement joins TRBV7-2 to TRBJ1-1; D possibly corresponds to TRBD1 (6 bases). Germline V gives CDR1 SGHTA, CDR2 FQGNSA. This CDR3 is built from 14 residues. The V gene lost 7 bases and the J gene lost 4 bases, with 16 bases spanning the gap. CDR3 protein: CASTPQGGVTEAFF. CDR3 DNA: TGTGCCAGCACACCACAGGGTGGAGTCACTGAAGCTTTCTTT.

In this sample, this clonotype turned up many times. This rearrangement joins TRBV11-1 to TRBJ2-1, with 10 bases fitting TRBD1. Germline assignment: CDR1 SGHAT and CDR2 FQDESV (reference sequence). J gave up 4 bases and V 7 bases, and 7 bases lay outside the gene matches. The CDR3 length is 15 residues. The CDR3 nucleotides read TGTGCCAGCATCTTGGGACAGGGGCCTTACAATGAGCAGTTCTTC. This codes for CASILGQGPYNEQFF. Variable domain in full (rest from reference TRBV11-1 and TRBJ2-1): EAEVAQSPRYKITEKSQAVAFWCDPISGHATLYWYRQILGQGPELLVQFQDESVVDDSQLPKDRFSAERLKGVDSTLKIQPAELGDSAMYLCASILGQGPYNEQFFGPGTRLTVL.

This clonotype was detected ten times or more. The chain is built from TRBV21-1 and TRBJ2-1; the table's D call, TRBD1, has no DNA check behind it. TRBV21-1 is given as a pseudogene. The CDR3 runs to 14 residues. As DNA, the CDR3 is TGTGCCAGCAGCAAGGCCGGAGGGGGTAATGAGCAGTTCTTC. Residues: CASSKAGGGNEQFF.

The sample holds many counts of this clonotype. The chain joins TRBV6-2 or TRBV6-3 to TRBJ2-6; D unresolved. The CDR3 totals 14 residues. CDR1 is MNHEY, CDR2 SVGEGT, per germline. Trimming shortened V by 6 bases and J by 0 bases, and 6 bases separated the two germline ends. The CDR3 loop reads CASSESSGANVLTF. In nucleotides, the CDR3 is TGTGCCAGCAGCGAGAGCTCTGGGGCCAACGTCCTGACTTTC.

This clonotype was seen repeatedly, ten times or more. The chain couples TRBV14 to TRBJ2-2; D unresolved. Trimming cost V 8 bases and J 0 bases, with 10 bases left between them. The CDR3 spans 14 residues. CDR1 is SGHDN and CDR2 is FVKESK in the germline V gene. The CDR3 region has the DNA TGTGCCAGCGGAACCTCCCCGAACACCGGGGAGCTGTTTTTT. Translated, it gives CASGTSPNTGELFF.

The V call is TRBV15, the J call TRBJ1-2; D gene unclear. CDR3 length: 12 residues. With 2 bases removed from V and 8 bases from J, the gap between germline ends came to 9 bases. Germline assignment: CDR1 LNHNV and CDR2 YYDKDF (reference sequence). In DNA form, the CDR3 reads TGTGCCACCAGCAGAAGAGGATTCGGCTACACCTTC. Its protein product is CATSRRGFGYTF.